This T cell receptor beta chain was retrieved from a study of T cells in Graves' hyperthyroidism and ophthalmopathy. Whole-study results and caveats: A median about 6.2 months before onset, the model predicted ophthalmopathy. Ophthalmopathy was told apart from stable hyperthyroidism by a 13 V-J model. Most expanded thyroid clonotypes above 0.001 recurred in blood.

CDR1 and CDR2 from the germline V gene are MDHEN and SYDVKM. This CDR3 spans 12 amino acids. Deletions cut 4 bases from V and 8 bases from J, with 11 bases between. Criteria for exclusion of patients were uncontrolled infection, other autoimmune disease, pregnancy or lactation. This clonotype was recorded at least ten times. No antigen is known for it. Amplified TCR beta CDR3 regions came from RNA transcripts. The TCR CDR3 was amplified in a first-round RT-PCR using the HTBI primer set. TCRdb processed the multiplex PCR reads anew with MiXCR; each CDR3 protein has one entry. Here the sample spans roughly 720,000 distinct CDR3 sequences, roughly 17% being singletons.

The source of this sequence is a middle-aged man with Graves' hyperthyroidism. The V call is TRBV28, the J call TRBJ1-2; unclear D gene. Sequences were obtained from blood. CDR3 DNA sequence: TGTGCCAGCAGTTCTCCCACGGGGGGCTACACCTTC. This sequence encodes CASSSPTGGYTF.